The subject of this entry is one T cell receptor beta chain. The data stem from a study of control samples from healthy donors and cancer patients. The ends were cut back, 2 bases at V and 3 bases at J, with 11 bases in the middle. CDR1 and CDR2 (germline): SGHDT, YYEEEE. This CDR3 spans 14 amino acids. Only in-frame clones appear in the TCRdb table, and some are missing; sequencing was by immunoSEQ multiplex PCR. The sample shows approximately 190,000 clones, around 93% of them seen only once. The receptor's source is a man aged 25-45 years in good health. This chain uses TRBV5-6 with TRBJ1-1; D might be TRBD1 (6 bases). Specimen: blood. The CDR3 region has the DNA TGTGCCAGCAGCTTAACAGGGAAGGACACTGAAGCTTTCTTT. Encoded protein: CASSLTGKDTEAFF.